The clone carrying this T cell receptor beta chain was seen many times. As yet, its antigen is unknown. The V gene lost 4 bases and the J gene lost 0 bases, with 13 bases spanning the gap. The CDR3 length is 15 residues. Germline CDR1 reads SQVTM; CDR2 reads ANQGSEA. Amplification targeted TCR beta CDR3 regions from RNA transcripts. When the TCR CDR3 underwent first-round RT-PCR, the HTBI primer set was used. TCRdb itself ran the multiplex PCR reads through MiXCR, one entry per CDR3 protein. The repertoire has fewer than 45,000 distinct CDR3 sequences, around 48% of them found once; the top ten carry approximately 6.2%. This entry is derived from a study of T cells in Graves' hyperthyroidism and ophthalmopathy. Whole-study results and caveats: The majority of expanded thyroid clonotypes above 0.001 also appeared in blood.

The source of this sequence is a woman in her forties or fifties with Graves' hyperthyroidism that later progressed to Graves' ophthalmopathy. The sample comprised blood. The chain combines TRBV29-1 with TRBJ1-3; possibly TRBD1 for D (5 bases). The chain's CDR3 is CSVGPGTSSGNTIYF. In nucleotides, the CDR3 is TGCAGCGTTGGTCCCGGGACTAGCTCTGGAAACACCATATATTTT. Based on the CDR3 plus reference TRBV29-1 and TRBJ1-3, the full variable domain is SAVISQKPSRDICQRGTSLTIQCQVDSQVTMMFWYRQQPGQSLTLIATANQGSEATYESGFVIDKFPISRPNLTFSTLTVSNMSPEDSSIYLCSVGPGTSSGNTIYFGEGSWLTVV.